The present T cell receptor beta chain was sequenced within a study of shared clonotypes between healthy human individuals. Regarding the study as a whole: About 5% was the fraction of naive CD4 clonotypes found shared across several donors.

Trimming took 0 bases from V and 6 from J; bases not matched to a gene: 8. Germline CDR1 SGHDT, CDR2 YYEEEE. The CDR3 length is 16 residues. Deep was the level used in running the assay. Repertoires were generated with immunoSEQ multiplex PCR, while TCRdb's copy carries only in-frame clones and drops some. The sample has around 1,000,000 clones; approximately 80% are singletons. Within Nashville, Tennessee resided all donors, each a Caucasian adult. As to this clone: Its cognate antigen is unknown.

Sequencing was done on a sample of memory CD4+ T cells from PBMCs. Subset specified: CD45RA-negative fraction. The J gene is TRBJ2-1, the V gene TRBV5-6, with 8 nucleotides matching TRBD2. This clonotype was sampled from a young man in good health. Some clones in this sample may be carry-over from other donors' samples. This chain's CDR3 is CASSLDLGRAGNEQFF. The CDR3 DNA reads TGTGCCAGCAGCTTGGATCTCGGGAGGGCCGGCAATGAGCAGTTCTTC.